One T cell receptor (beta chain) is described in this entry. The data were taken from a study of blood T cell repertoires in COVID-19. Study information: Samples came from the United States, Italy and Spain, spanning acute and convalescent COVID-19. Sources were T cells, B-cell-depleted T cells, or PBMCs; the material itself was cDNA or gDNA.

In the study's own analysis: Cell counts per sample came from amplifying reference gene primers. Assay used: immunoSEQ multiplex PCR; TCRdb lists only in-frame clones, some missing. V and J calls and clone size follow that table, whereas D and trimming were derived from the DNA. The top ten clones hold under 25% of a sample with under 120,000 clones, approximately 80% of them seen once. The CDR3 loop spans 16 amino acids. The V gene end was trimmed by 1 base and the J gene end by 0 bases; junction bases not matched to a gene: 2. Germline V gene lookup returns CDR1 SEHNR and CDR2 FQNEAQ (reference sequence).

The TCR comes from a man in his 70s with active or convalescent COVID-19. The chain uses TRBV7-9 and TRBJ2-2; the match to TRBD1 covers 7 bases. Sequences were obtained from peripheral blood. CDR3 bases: TGTGCCAGCAGCTTAGACAGGGGATCGAACACCGGGGAGCTGTTTTTT. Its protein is CASSLDRGSNTGELFF.